The sequence of this TCR beta chain was determined in a study of Ad26.COV2.S vaccination and SARS-CoV-2 variants. This CDR3 has 13 amino acids. CDR1 and CDR2 (germline): MNHEY, SVGEGT. The V end was cut by 6 bases, the J end by 1 base, with 9 bases between. Stated treatment: over 15 received Ad26.COV2.S at low or high dose, single or two shots; roughly five received placebo; per-sample allocation not given. Following the first vaccine or placebo injection, samples were taken on day 63. Aged 18-55 years, donor was enrolled in Boston in about 2020. The assay was immunoSEQ multiplex PCR, and TCRdb's table has in-frame clones only and misses some. The sample has 350,000 to 400,000 clones; less than 90% are singletons.

This specimen was peripheral blood, taken in a trial of Ad26.COV2.S vaccine versus placebo. The sequence came from a person aged 18 to 65 who received the Ad26.COV2.S COVID-19 vaccine or a placebo. The rearrangement joins TRBV6-2 or TRBV6-3 to TRBJ1-1, with D perhaps TRBD1 (5 bases). CDR3 amino acids: CASSSGGNTEAFF. DNA for the CDR3: TGTGCCAGCAGCTCCGGGGGGAACACTGAAGCTTTCTTT.